The entry that follows covers one T cell receptor (beta chain) sequence. The study recruited people aged roughly 18 to 100 years across roughly 25 US areas. Cohorts were determined from participant-reported clinical history. In the authors' methods: Amplification from reference gene primers served as the basis for estimated nucleated cell counts. Data came from immunoSEQ multiplex PCR; TCRdb stores just in-frame clones and leaves some out. That table furnishes V, J and clone size, whereas the DNA furnished D and trimming. The sample lists under 350,000 clones, around 86% occurring once. The sample originates from a study of blood T cell repertoires in COVID-19. Study details: Both acute and convalescent COVID-19 samples were obtained from the United States, Italy and Spain.

The CDR3 covers 13 residues. Trimming took 0 bases from V and 3 from J, leaving 6 bases between them. Germline values: CDR1 SGDLS, CDR2 YYNGEE. Sequenced input: PBMCs or T cells enriched from blood (not recorded which). The sequence came from a woman aged 40 to 50 with acute COVID-19. The gene calls are TRBV9 and TRBJ1-1, with D hard to call. The CDR3 spells CASSVEPHTEAFF. DNA for the CDR3: TGTGCCAGCAGCGTAGAGCCGCACACTGAAGCTTTCTTT.